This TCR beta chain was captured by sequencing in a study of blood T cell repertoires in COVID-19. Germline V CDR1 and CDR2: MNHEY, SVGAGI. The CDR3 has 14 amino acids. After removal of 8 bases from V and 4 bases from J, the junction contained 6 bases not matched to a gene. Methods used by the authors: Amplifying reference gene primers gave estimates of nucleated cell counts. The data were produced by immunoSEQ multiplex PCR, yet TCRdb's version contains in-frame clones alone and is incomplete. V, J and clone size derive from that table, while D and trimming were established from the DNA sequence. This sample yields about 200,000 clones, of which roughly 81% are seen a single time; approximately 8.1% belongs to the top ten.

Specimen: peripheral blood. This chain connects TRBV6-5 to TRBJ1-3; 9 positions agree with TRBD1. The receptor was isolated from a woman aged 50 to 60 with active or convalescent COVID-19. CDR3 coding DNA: TGTGCCAGCCTACAGGGGGCGCAGGGAAACACCATATATTTT. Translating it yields CASLQGAQGNTIYF.